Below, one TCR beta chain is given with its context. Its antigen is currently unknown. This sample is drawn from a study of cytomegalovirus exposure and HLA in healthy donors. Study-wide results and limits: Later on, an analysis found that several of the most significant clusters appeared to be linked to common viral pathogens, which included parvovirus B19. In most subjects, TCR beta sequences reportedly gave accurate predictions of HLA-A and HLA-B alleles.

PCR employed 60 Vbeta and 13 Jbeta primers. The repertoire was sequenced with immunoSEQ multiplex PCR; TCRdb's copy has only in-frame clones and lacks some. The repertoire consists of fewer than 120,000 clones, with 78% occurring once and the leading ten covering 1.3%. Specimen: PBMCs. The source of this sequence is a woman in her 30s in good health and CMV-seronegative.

DNA of the CDR3: TGTGCCAGCAGCCACATTACACAGGGAGATGAAAAACTGTTTTTT. Protein: CASSHITQGDEKLFF. The chain is built from TRBV7-9 and TRBJ1-4, with a tentative D call TRBD1 (6 bases). V was pared by 5 bases and J by 6 bases, with 16 bases between. This CDR3 has 15 amino acids. The V gene's germline CDR1 is SEHNR and CDR2 FQNEAQ (reference sequence).